This TCR beta chain appears in the sequencing data of a study of T cells after somatic rescue of genetic block. J was trimmed by 3 bases and V by 5 bases; bases with no gene match: 8. This CDR3 is built from 15 residues. Germline values: CDR1 SEHNR, CDR2 FQNEAQ (reference sequence). Sequenced by immunoSEQ multiplex PCR; TCRdb stores in-frame clones only, minus some. The repertoire holds 14,000 to 15,000 clones, with around three quarters as singletons. The origin of this receptor is a boy younger than 18. The source material was peripheral blood mononuclear cells (PBMCs). The chain joins TRBV7-9 to TRBJ1-2; 8 bases fit TRBD1. CDR3 residues: CASSAGTGYDYGYTF. In DNA, the CDR3 is TGTGCCAGCAGCGCGGGGACAGGCTATGACTATGGCTACACCTTC.